The 17 T cell receptor beta chains below all came from one sample that was sequenced in a study of blood T cell repertoires in COVID-19 (dated by TCRdb to about 2020). The library came from the immunoSEQ multiplex PCR assay. The source is immuneACCESS, and TCRdb retained only in-frame sequences with V and J called. Part of the clones is not carried over; for the studies checked, unresolved V genes explain less than half of this, and the remainder is unexplained. This sample holds around 250,000 clones; around 90% were observed only once. The top ten constitute roughly 2.2% of the sample. Sequencing was carried out using peripheral blood. The receptors here all came from a woman aged 55 to 70 with COVID-19, enrolled during active disease.

This sequence joins TRBV18 and TRBJ1-1; weak D call: TRBD1 (5 bases). The germline V and J ends were trimmed by 2 bases and 5 bases, with 6 bases remaining between them. Germline CDR1 is KGHSH and CDR2 is LQKENI. The CDR3 loop spans 12 amino acids. CDR3 in DNA: TGTGCCAGCTCACCAGGGGCGACTGAAGCTTTCTTT. Protein product: CASSPGATEAFF.

The J gene is TRBJ1-2, the V gene TRBV6-4, with 9 bases lining up with TRBD1. Germline CDR1 is MRHNA and CDR2 is SNTAGT. With 7 bases clipped from V and 10 bases from J, the junction kept 10 bases outside the gene matches. The CDR3 extends over 13 amino acids. The CDR3 DNA reads as TGTGCCAGCATCATCCGGGACAGGGAGGTCTACACCTTC. Protein: CASIIRDREVYTF.

The chain combines TRBV27 with TRBJ1-5; 10 bases map to TRBD1. This CDR3 has 13 residues. V shed 5 bases, J shed 6 bases, and the junction held 1 base outside the gene matches. Germline lookup yields CDR1 MNHEY and CDR2 SMNVEV (reference sequence). The CDR3 bases are TGTGCCAGCAGTGGGACAGGGGTTCAGCCCCAGCATTTT. Protein sequence: CASSGTGVQPQHF.

The chain couples TRBV6-1 to TRBJ1-1, with TRBD1 as a possible D gene (6 bases). The CDR3 extends over 15 amino acids. The V and J ends lost 1 base and 11 bases respectively, with 20 bases between them. CDR1 is MNHNS, CDR2 SASEGT, per germline. CDR3 residues: CASSEVGQGPLGAFF. CDR3 nucleotide sequence: TGTGCCAGCAGTGAAGTGGGGCAGGGGCCCCTCGGGGCTTTCTTT.

CDR3 coding DNA: TGTGCCAGCAGCCCCGGGTTATCTGGGGCCAACGTCCTGACTTTC. Its translation is CASSPGLSGANVLTF. The rearrangement uses TRBV7-3 and TRBJ2-6; D unresolved. The germline V and J ends were trimmed by 5 bases and 1 base, with 9 bases remaining between them. CDR3 length: 15 residues. Germline CDR1 and CDR2: SGHTA and FQGTGA.

The V and J genes are TRBV7-9 and TRBJ2-2, with D unclear. CDR3 length: 15 amino acids. CDR1 SEHNR and CDR2 FQNEAQ come from the germline V gene (reference sequence). V lost 3 bases and J lost 0, with 8 bases in between. Here the CDR3 DNA reads TGTGCCAGCAGCTTGCTAGGAACGAACACCGGGGAGCTGTTTTTT. This sequence encodes CASSLLGTNTGELFF.

This clone is a singleton in its sample. This chain connects TRBV6-6 to TRBJ2-1; TRBD1 aligns across 7 bases. This CDR3 region has 16 residues. V trimming: 8 bases; J trimming: 0 bases; junction bases outside the gene matches: 10. Germline V gene sequence: CDR1 MNHNY, CDR2 SVGAGI (reference sequence). CDR3 DNA sequence: TGTGCCAGCTGGTTTTCACAGGGGAGCTCCTACAATGAGCAGTTCTTC. This codes for CASWFSQGSSYNEQFF.

The chain has TRBV19 and TRBJ1-4; no firm D call. CDR3 length: 15 amino acids. V was trimmed by 4 bases and J by 8 bases, leaving 17 bases between them. Germline values: CDR1 LNHDA, CDR2 SQIVND (reference sequence). CDR3 in amino acids: CASSTLFGVGEKLFF. The CDR3 DNA follows: TGTGCCAGTAGTACCCTTTTCGGGGTGGGCGAAAAACTGTTTTTT.

In its sample, this clone was seen once. V and J are TRBV12-3 or TRBV12-4 and TRBJ2-2, with D tentatively TRBD1 (6 bases). V was cut by 6 bases and J by 5 bases, with 10 bases left in between. The CDR3 consists of 13 residues. CDR3 coding DNA: TGTGCCAGCAGAGATACAGGGACCGGGGAGCTGTTTTTT. Translation gives CASRDTGTGELFF.

The chain uses TRBV9 and TRBJ1-1; perhaps TRBD1 as D (5 bases). The ends were cut back, 0 bases at V and 0 bases at J, with 9 bases in the middle. The CDR3 loop spans 15 amino acids. Germline CDR1 reads SGDLS; CDR2 reads YYNGEE. The CDR3 sequence: CASSVGAGMNTEAFF. The CDR3 DNA reads as TGTGCCAGCAGCGTAGGTGCAGGGATGAACACTGAAGCTTTCTTT.

The chain couples TRBV27 to TRBJ2-5; 8 nucleotides align to TRBD2. The V segment lost 5 bases and the J segment 7 bases; nucleotides outside the gene matches: 12. Germline V gene data show CDR1 as MNHEY and CDR2 as SMNVEV (reference sequence). This CDR3 has 15 residues. DNA of the CDR3: TGTGCCAGCAGTCGCACTAGCGGTCTTTGGGGGACCCAGTACTTC. It encodes CASSRTSGLWGTQYF.

V is TRBV27 and J is TRBJ2-4; D not certain. V was cut by 7 bases and J by 0 bases, with 7 bases left in between. Germline lookup yields CDR1 MNHEY and CDR2 SMNVEV (reference sequence). CDR3 length: 13 amino acids. The CDR3 DNA reads as TGTGCCAGCATCGAACTAGCCAAAAACATTCAGTACTTC. This gives the protein CASIELAKNIQYF.

This sequence joins TRBV4-1 and TRBJ2-2; TRBD2 matches at 11 bases. Germline V gene data show CDR1 as MGHRA and CDR2 as YSYEKL. The CDR3 is made up of 20 amino acids. V lost 4 bases and J lost 3; bases outside the gene matches: 16. This CDR3 reads CASSPRVLAGGASYTGELFF. In nucleotides, the CDR3 is TGCGCCAGCAGCCCCAGGGTTTTAGCGGGGGGGGCGTCCTACACCGGGGAGCTGTTTTTT.

In its sample, this clone was seen once. The V and J genes are TRBV7-3 and TRBJ1-1; 8 nucleotides align to TRBD1. Germline CDR1 is SGHTA and CDR2 is FQGTGA. V was clipped by 5 bases and J by 5 bases; unmatched bases: 4. CDR3 size: 13 residues. In DNA form, the CDR3 reads TGTGCCAGCAGCCCACGACAGGGGACTGAAGCTTTCTTT. Its translation is CASSPRQGTEAFF.

J is TRBJ2-2 and V is TRBV5-4; 8 nucleotides agree with TRBD1. Trimming took 4 bases from V and 0 from J; bases not matched to a gene: 5. Germline CDR1 reads SGHNT; CDR2 reads YYREEE (reference sequence). This CDR3 has 16 residues. The CDR3 nucleotides read TGTGCCAGCAGCAAAGGACAGGGACCGAACACCGGGGAGCTGTTTTTT. Protein product: CASSKGQGPNTGELFF.

The chain recombines TRBV10-3 with TRBJ2-3; D may be TRBD2 (6 bases). CDR3 length: 14 residues. The germline gives CDR1 ENHRY, CDR2 SYGVKD. V gave up 7 bases and J gave up 2 bases, with 13 bases separating them. As DNA, the CDR3 is TGTGCCATCACCAGGACTAAACCCACAGATACGCAGTATTTT. Translated: CAITRTKPTDTQYF.

The chain joins TRBV4-2 to TRBJ2-7; TRBD1 might be the D (5 bases). With 1 base removed from V and 0 bases from J, the gap between germline ends came to 13 bases. Germline CDR1 reads LGHNA; CDR2 reads YNFKEQ. This CDR3 region has 16 residues. CDR3 protein: CASSQGLRQSSYEQYF. CDR3 DNA: TGTGCCAGCAGCCAAGGTCTCAGACAGAGCTCCTACGAGCAGTACTTC.